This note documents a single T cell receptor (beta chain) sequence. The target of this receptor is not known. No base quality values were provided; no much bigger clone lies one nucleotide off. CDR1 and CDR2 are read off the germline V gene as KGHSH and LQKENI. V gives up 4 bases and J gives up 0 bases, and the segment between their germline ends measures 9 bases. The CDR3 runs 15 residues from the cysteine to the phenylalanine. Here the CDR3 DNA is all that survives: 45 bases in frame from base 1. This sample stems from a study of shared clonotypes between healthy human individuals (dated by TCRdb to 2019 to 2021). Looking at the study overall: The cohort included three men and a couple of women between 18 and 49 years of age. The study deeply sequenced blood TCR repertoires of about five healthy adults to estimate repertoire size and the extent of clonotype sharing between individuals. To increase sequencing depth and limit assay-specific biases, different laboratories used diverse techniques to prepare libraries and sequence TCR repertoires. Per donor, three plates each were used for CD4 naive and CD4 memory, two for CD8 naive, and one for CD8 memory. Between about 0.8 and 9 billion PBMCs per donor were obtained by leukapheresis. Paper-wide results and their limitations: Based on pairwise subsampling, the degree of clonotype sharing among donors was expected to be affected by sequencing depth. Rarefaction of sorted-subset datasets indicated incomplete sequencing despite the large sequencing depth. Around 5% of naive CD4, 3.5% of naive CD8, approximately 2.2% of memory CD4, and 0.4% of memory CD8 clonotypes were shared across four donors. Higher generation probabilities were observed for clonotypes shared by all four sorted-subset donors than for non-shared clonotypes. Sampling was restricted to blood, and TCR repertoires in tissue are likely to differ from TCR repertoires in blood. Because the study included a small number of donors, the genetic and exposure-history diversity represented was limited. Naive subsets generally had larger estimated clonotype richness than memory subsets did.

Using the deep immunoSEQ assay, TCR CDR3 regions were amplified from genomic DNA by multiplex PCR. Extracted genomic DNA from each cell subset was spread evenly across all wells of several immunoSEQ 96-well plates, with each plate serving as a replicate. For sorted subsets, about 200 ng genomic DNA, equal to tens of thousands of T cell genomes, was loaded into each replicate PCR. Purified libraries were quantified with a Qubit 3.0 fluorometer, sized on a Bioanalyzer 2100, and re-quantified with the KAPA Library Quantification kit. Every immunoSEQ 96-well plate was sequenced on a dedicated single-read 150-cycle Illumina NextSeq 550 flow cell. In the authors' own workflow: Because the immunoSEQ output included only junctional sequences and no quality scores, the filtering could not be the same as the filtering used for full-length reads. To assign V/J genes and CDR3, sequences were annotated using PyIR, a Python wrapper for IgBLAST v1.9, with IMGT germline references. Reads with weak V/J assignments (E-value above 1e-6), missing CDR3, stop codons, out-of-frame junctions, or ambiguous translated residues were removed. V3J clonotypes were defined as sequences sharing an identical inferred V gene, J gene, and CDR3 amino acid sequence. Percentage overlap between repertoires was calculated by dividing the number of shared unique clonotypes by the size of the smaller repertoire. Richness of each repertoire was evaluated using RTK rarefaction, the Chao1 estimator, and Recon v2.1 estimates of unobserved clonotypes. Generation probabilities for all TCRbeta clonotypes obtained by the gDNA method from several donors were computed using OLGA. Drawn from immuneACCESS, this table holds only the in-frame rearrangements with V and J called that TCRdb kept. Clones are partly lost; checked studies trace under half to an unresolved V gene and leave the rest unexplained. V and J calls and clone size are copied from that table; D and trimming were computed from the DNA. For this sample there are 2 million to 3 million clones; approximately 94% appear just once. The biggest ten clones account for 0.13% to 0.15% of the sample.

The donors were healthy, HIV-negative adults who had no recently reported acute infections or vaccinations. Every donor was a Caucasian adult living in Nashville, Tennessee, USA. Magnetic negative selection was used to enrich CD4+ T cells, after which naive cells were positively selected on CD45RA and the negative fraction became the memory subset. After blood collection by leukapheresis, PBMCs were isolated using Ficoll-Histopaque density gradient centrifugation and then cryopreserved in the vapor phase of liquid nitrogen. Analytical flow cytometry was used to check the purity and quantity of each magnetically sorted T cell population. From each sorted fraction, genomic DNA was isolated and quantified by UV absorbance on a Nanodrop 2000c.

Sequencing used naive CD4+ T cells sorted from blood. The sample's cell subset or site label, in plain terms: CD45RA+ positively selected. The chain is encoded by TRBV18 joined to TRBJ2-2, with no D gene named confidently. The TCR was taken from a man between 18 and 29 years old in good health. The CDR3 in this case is CASSRGISNTGELFF. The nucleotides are TGTGCCAGCTCACGGGGTATATCGAACACCGGGGAGCTGTTTTTT.